The 29 T cell receptor beta chains reported below all come from one sample, sequenced in a study of OX40 agonist ivuxolimab in advanced cancers. Libraries were prepared by immunoSEQ multiplex PCR; TCRdb keeps only in-frame clonotypes and omits some of them. The repertoire holds about 100,000 clones, with approximately 89% as singletons. Sequences were derived from CD4+ or CD8+ T cells sorted from blood, sampled in a trial of the OX40 agonist ivuxolimab. The origin of the receptors is an adult with an advanced solid tumor such as melanoma, head and neck, liver or kidney cancer.

V is TRBV6-1 and J is TRBJ2-7; the match to TRBD2 covers 13 bases. Per the germline V gene, CDR1 is MNHNS and CDR2 is SASEGT. After removal of 6 bases from V and 5 bases from J, the junction contained 1 base not matched to a gene. This CDR3 is built from 13 residues. This chain's CDR3 is CASRTSGRNEQYF. The CDR3 bases are TGTGCCAGCAGGACTAGCGGGAGGAACGAGCAGTACTTC.

The J gene is TRBJ2-2, the V gene TRBV27; 7 bases are shared with TRBD1. The germline CDR1 and CDR2 sequences are MNHEY and SMNVEV (reference sequence). Germline trimming cut 5 bases from V and 1 base from J; bases unmatched to any gene: 4. The CDR3 loop spans 15 amino acids. The CDR3 loop reads CASSTRTGNTGELFF. The DNA of the CDR3 is TGTGCCAGCAGTACAAGGACAGGGAACACCGGGGAGCTGTTTTTT.

The chain is built from TRBV7-2 and TRBJ2-7; 8 nucleotides match TRBD2. Germline V gene lookup returns CDR1 SGHTA and CDR2 FQGNSA. With 3 bases clipped from V and 0 bases from J, the junction kept 1 base outside the gene matches. CDR3 length: 14 residues. The CDR3 DNA follows: TGTGCCAGCAGCTTCAGCGGGGGCTCCTACGAGCAGTACTTC. Its translation is CASSFSGGSYEQYF.

The rearrangement joins TRBV5-1 to TRBJ2-3; D unresolved. Germline values: CDR1 SGHRS, CDR2 YFSETQ. The CDR3 loop spans 16 amino acids. V lost 0 bases and J lost 0, with 11 bases in between. The CDR3 DNA is TGCGCCAGCAGCTTGGGGGCGCACCTTAGCACAGATACGCAGTATTTT. Its protein product is CASSLGAHLSTDTQYF.

The rearrangement joins TRBV4-2 to TRBJ2-2; D uncertain. This CDR3 is built from 12 residues. CDR1 is LGHNA, CDR2 YNFKEQ, per germline. With 3 bases removed from V and 4 bases from J, the gap between germline ends came to 3 bases. CDR3 loop: CASSHVTGELFF. For the CDR3, the DNA is TGTGCCAGCAGCCATGTCACCGGGGAGCTGTTTTTT.

The genes are TRBV7-8 and TRBJ2-7; D may correspond to TRBD1 or TRBD2 (5 bases each). The CDR3 extends over 16 amino acids. V dropped 1 base and J dropped 4 bases, with 17 bases sitting between them. The germline CDR1 and CDR2 sequences are SGHVS and FQNEAQ. In DNA, the CDR3 is TGTGCCAGCAGCTTAGGGTCTGGGGGAACCTTTTACGAGCAGTACTTC. Encoded protein: CASSLGSGGTFYEQYF.

The chain is built from TRBV14 and TRBJ1-1; no reliable D call. Germline V gives CDR1 SGHDN, CDR2 FVKESK. The CDR3 covers 13 residues. V lost 2 bases to trimming and J lost 12 bases, with 16 bases between them. The CDR3 DNA sequence: TGTGCCAGCAGCCAATTGCCCGGGTCTAGATCTTTCTTT. This sequence encodes CASSQLPGSRSFF.

The chain carries TRBV19 and TRBJ1-3; 8 bases fit TRBD1. J was trimmed by 6 bases and V by 5 bases; bases with no gene match: 6. The CDR3 contains 14 residues. Germline-derived CDR1 and CDR2 are LNHDA and SQIVND (reference sequence). The CDR3 sequence: CASSSRQGTNTIYF. CDR3 sequence (DNA): TGTGCCAGTAGTTCCAGACAGGGGACAAACACCATATATTTT.

This clone has more than one count but fewer than ten. The V and J genes are TRBV2 and TRBJ1-5; D is undetermined. V lost 6 bases to trimming and J lost 3 bases, with 9 bases between them. The CDR3 loop spans 13 amino acids. Germline values: CDR1 SNHLY, CDR2 FYNNEI. CDR3 coding DNA: TGTGCCAGCAGCCGCGAAGACAATCAGCCCCAGCATTTT. Amino acid sequence: CASSREDNQPQHF.

The chain employs TRBV6-1 and TRBJ1-6; D remains ambiguous. The CDR3 consists of 13 residues. V lost 0 bases and J lost 9, with 6 bases in between. CDR1 and CDR2 from the germline V gene are MNHNS and SASEGT. For the CDR3, the DNA is TGTGCCAGCAGTGAAGCGAGTGCTTCACCCCTCCACTTT. Translation gives CASSEASASPLHF.

The table lists this clone with a few counts. The chain links TRBV2 to TRBJ1-1; D is ambiguous. Germline lookup yields CDR1 SNHLY and CDR2 FYNNEI. This CDR3 spans 11 amino acids. V lost 6 bases and J 3 bases, leaving 5 bases between the germline ends. In DNA form, the CDR3 reads TGTGCCAGCAGGATGGACACTGAAGCTTTCTTT. It specifies CASRMDTEAFF. Together with reference TRBV2 and TRBJ1-1, the CDR3 gives the full variable domain: EPEVTQTPSHQVTQMGQEVILRCVPISNHLYFYWYRQILGQKVEFLVSFYNNEISEKSEIFDDQFSVERPDGSNFTLKIRSTKLEDSAMYFCASRMDTEAFFGQGTRLTVV.

The chain recombines TRBV30 with TRBJ2-7; TRBD2 aligns across 8 bases. V gave up 2 bases and J gave up 3 bases; unmatched junction bases: 6. The CDR3 has 14 residues. Germline loops: CDR1 GTSNPN, CDR2 SVGIG (reference sequence). The CDR3 sequence: CAWSFRSGVYEQYF. In DNA form, the CDR3 reads TGTGCCTGGAGTTTTCGTAGCGGGGTCTACGAGCAGTACTTC.

Written as DNA, the CDR3 is TGCGCCAGCAGCATGGGGACAGGGGTTTTGGACACTGAAGCTTTCTTT. Its protein product is CASSMGTGVLDTEAFF. This chain links TRBV5-1 with TRBJ1-1, with 10 bases fitting TRBD1. CDR3 length equals 16 residues. Germline V gene sequence: CDR1 SGHRS, CDR2 YFSETQ. The V and J ends lost 4 bases and 3 bases, in that order; junction bases with no gene match: 9.

The genes are TRBV9 and TRBJ2-3; D unclear. Trimming removed 1 base at V and 6 bases at J, with 9 bases between. CDR3 size: 13 residues. Looked up from germline, CDR1 is SGDLS and CDR2 is YYNGEE. CDR3 region: CASSVKTHDTQYF. As DNA, the CDR3 is TGTGCCAGCAGCGTAAAGACTCATGATACGCAGTATTTT.

The chain has TRBV2 and TRBJ2-3; TRBD2 might be the D (7 bases). The CDR3 runs 15 residues. Looked up from germline, CDR1 is SNHLY and CDR2 is FYNNEI. V shed 7 bases and J shed 3 bases, with 17 bases lying between them. The CDR3 DNA reads TGTGCCAGCAATAGAGGGGGGGCCGGAACAGATACGCAGTATTTT. This gives the protein CASNRGGAGTDTQYF. Complete variable domain (other parts from reference TRBV2 and TRBJ2-3): EPEVTQTPSHQVTQMGQEVILRCVPISNHLYFYWYRQILGQKVEFLVSFYNNEISEKSEIFDDQFSVERPDGSNFTLKIRSTKLEDSAMYFCASNRGGAGTDTQYFGPGTRLTVL.

V is TRBV28 and J is TRBJ2-7, with D perhaps TRBD1 (5 bases). Germline lookup yields CDR1 MDHEN and CDR2 SYDVKM. V gave up 3 bases and J gave up 0 bases, with 9 bases separating them. CDR3 length: 14 residues. The CDR3 loop is CASSFGHSSYEQYF. The CDR3 nucleotides read TGTGCCAGCAGTTTTGGACACAGCTCCTACGAGCAGTACTTC.

V gene TRBV30 combines with J gene TRBJ1-2; 7 bases match TRBD1. From germline, CDR1 is GTSNPN and CDR2 SVGIG (reference sequence). This CDR3 spans 14 amino acids. V was pared by 4 bases and J by 4 bases, with 9 bases of the junction left unmatched. CDR3 in DNA: TGTGCCTGGACCCGTTTAGGGGGCGGCTATGGCTACACCTTC. Amino acids: CAWTRLGGGYGYTF. The full variable domain, in which reference TRBV30 and TRBJ1-2 provide the parts outside the CDR3, is SQTIHQWPATLVQPVGSPLSLECTVEGTSNPNLYWYRQAAGRGLQLLFYSVGIGQISSEVPQNLSASRPQDRQFILSSKKLLLSDSGFYLCAWTRLGGGYGYTFGSGTRLTVV.

V and J are TRBV7-2 and TRBJ2-3; 15 positions match TRBD2. Germline V gene sequence: CDR1 SGHTA, CDR2 FQGNSA. This CDR3 spans 18 amino acids. J gave up 5 bases and V 3 bases, and 9 bases lay outside the gene matches. The CDR3 is CASSFGTSGRRKGDTQYF. CDR3 DNA sequence: TGTGCCAGCAGCTTCGGGACTAGCGGGAGGCGAAAGGGAGATACGCAGTATTTT.

This chain uses TRBV6-1 with TRBJ2-1, with 13 bases aligning to TRBD2. CDR3 size: 20 residues. V was clipped by 2 bases and J by 5 bases; unmatched bases: 15. The germline V gene encodes CDR1 MNHNS and CDR2 SASEGT. CDR3 in amino acids: CASSERGLAGVGAGNNEQFF. Here the CDR3 DNA reads TGTGCCAGCAGTGAAAGAGGACTAGCGGGAGTGGGGGCGGGCAACAATGAGCAGTTCTTC.

This chain uses TRBV6-1 with TRBJ1-2; D may be TRBD1 (6 bases). The V end lost 8 bases, the J end lost 7 bases, and 20 bases lay between the germline ends. Looked up from germline, CDR1 is MNHNS and CDR2 is SASEGT. The CDR3 sequence is 14 residues long. The CDR3 loop reads CASFLGTSISGYTF. CDR3 nucleotide sequence: TGTGCCAGCTTCCTGGGGACATCGATCTCTGGCTACACCTTC.

The chain recombines TRBV5-6 with TRBJ1-1; the D is unclear. CDR3 length: 14 residues. V gave up 2 bases and J gave up 4 bases, with 12 bases separating them. Germline CDR1 and CDR2: SGHDT and YYEEEE. The CDR3 bases are TGTGCCAGCAGCTTCTCAAGACGTTCCACTGAAGCTTTCTTT. It specifies CASSFSRRSTEAFF. Complete variable domain (other parts from reference TRBV5-6 and TRBJ1-1): DAGVTQSPTHLIKTRGQQVTLRCSPKSGHDTVSWYQQALGQGPQFIFQYYEEEERQRGNFPDRFSGHQFPNYSSELNVNALLLGDSALYLCASSFSRRSTEAFFGQGTRLTVV.

The chain carries TRBV6-1 and TRBJ2-2; weak D call: TRBD2 (5 bases). The V gene lost 3 bases and the J gene lost 0 bases, with 20 bases spanning the gap. This CDR3 contains 19 residues. Looked up from germline, CDR1 is MNHNS and CDR2 is SASEGT. CDR3 coding DNA: TGTGCCAGCAGTGACATTCCCCGGGGTGGCACCTCGAACACCGGGGAGCTGTTTTTT. It codes for CASSDIPRGGTSNTGELFF.

The rearrangement links TRBV29-1 to TRBJ2-2; tentatively, D is TRBD1 or TRBD2 (6 bases each). CDR3 length: 13 amino acids. Trimming removed 3 bases from V and 4 bases from J, with 9 bases in between. Germline V CDR1 and CDR2: SQVTM, ANQGSEA. CDR3 DNA sequence: TGCAGCGTTGACCCGGGGGCCACCGGGGAGCTGTTTTTT. Translation gives CSVDPGATGELFF.

DNA for the CDR3: TGCGCCAGCAGCCAAGGGATGGTGGGTGAGCAGTTCTTC. The encoded protein is CASSQGMVGEQFF. The chain uses TRBV4-1 and TRBJ2-1; D unclear. Deletions cut 1 base from V and 9 bases from J, with 10 bases between. The CDR3 has 13 residues. CDR1 is MGHRA, CDR2 YSYEKL, per germline.

This clone was picked up one time. The chain combines TRBV6-5 with TRBJ1-5; D is unclear. The CDR3 loop spans 13 amino acids. Trimming removed 2 bases at V and 9 bases at J, with 11 bases between. The V gene's germline CDR1 is MNHEY and CDR2 SVGAGI. CDR3 DNA sequence: TGTGCCAGCAGTTACGGGGTCGGCCGGCCCCAGCATTTT. Its protein is CASSYGVGRPQHF.

The V call is TRBV5-1, the J call TRBJ1-1; D is unresolved. Germline loops: CDR1 SGHRS, CDR2 YFSETQ. Trimming took off 4 bases at V and 1 base at J, with 8 bases between the two ends. The CDR3 runs 13 residues. CDR3 amino acids: CASSLAANTEAFF. DNA of the CDR3: TGCGCCAGCAGCCTGGCAGCGAACACTGAAGCTTTCTTT.

The chain employs TRBV7-9 and TRBJ1-2; no firm D call. CDR3 length: 13 residues. CDR1 and CDR2 (germline): SEHNR, FQNEAQ (reference sequence). With 3 bases removed from V and 2 bases from J, the gap between germline ends came to 7 bases. The CDR3 sequence is CASSLADNYGYTF. The DNA for the CDR3 is TGTGCCAGCAGCTTGGCAGACAACTATGGCTACACCTTC. Looking up the rest from reference TRBV7-9 and TRBJ1-2 gives the full variable domain: DTGVSQNPRHKITKRGQNVTFRCDPISEHNRLYWYRQTLGQGPEFLTYFQNEAQLEKSRLLSDRFSAERPKGSFSTLEIQRTEQGDSAMYLCASSLADNYGYTFGSGTRLTVV.

The CDR3 DNA reads as TGTGCCAGCAGCCCGGACCTAAGCTATGGCTACACCTTC. It encodes CASSPDLSYGYTF. This chain links TRBV7-2 with TRBJ1-2; D unresolved. The CDR3 has 13 residues. V dropped 5 bases and J dropped 4 bases, with 11 bases sitting between them. Germline values: CDR1 SGHTA, CDR2 FQGNSA.

The V call is TRBV25-1, the J call TRBJ2-7; D might be TRBD2 (5 bases). Trimming pared 2 bases from V and 2 bases from J, leaving 13 bases between. The CDR3 runs 15 residues. Germline V lookup: CDR1 MGHDK, CDR2 SYGVNS. CDR3 loop: CASSEGRGWPYEQYF. DNA of the CDR3: TGTGCCAGCAGTGAAGGGCGAGGGTGGCCCTACGAGCAGTACTTC.